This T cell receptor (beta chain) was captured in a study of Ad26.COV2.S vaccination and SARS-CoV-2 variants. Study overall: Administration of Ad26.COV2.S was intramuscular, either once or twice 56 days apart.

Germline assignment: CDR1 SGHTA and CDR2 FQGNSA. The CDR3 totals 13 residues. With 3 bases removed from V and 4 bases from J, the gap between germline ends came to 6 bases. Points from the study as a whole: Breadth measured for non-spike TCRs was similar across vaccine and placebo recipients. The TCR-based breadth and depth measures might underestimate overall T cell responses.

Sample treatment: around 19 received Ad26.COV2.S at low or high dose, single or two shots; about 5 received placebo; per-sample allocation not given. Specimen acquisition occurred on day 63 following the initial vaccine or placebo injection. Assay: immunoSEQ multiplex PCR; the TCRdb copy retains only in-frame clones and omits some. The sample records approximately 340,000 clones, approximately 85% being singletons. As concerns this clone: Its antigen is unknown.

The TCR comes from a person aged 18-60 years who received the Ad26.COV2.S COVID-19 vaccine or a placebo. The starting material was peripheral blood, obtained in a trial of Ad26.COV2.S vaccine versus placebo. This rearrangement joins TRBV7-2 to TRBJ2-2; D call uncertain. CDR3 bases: TGTGCCAGCAGCTTTTCATTCACCGGGGAGCTGTTTTTT. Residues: CASSFSFTGELFF.